Listed below are T cell receptor beta chains from one sample, sequenced in a study of blood T cell repertoires in COVID-19. Some clones are missing from TCRdb's copy, which holds only in-frame ones; the method was immunoSEQ multiplex PCR. The sample yields a few hundred thousand clones, about nine tenths seen once. The sample comprised peripheral blood. The source of these receptors is a man aged 45 to 65 with acute or convalescent COVID-19. The CDR3 runs from the conserved cysteine through the conserved F or W. A D gene is named only where the DNA matches it firmly. Clone size is not always given. Where it is, it says once, few, many or a class for expanded clones.

TRBV2	TRBJ1-2	NA	NA	TGTGCCAGCTACAGGAACTATGGCTACACCTTC	CASYRNYGYTF
TRBV5-1	TRBJ1-4	few	NA	TGCGCCAGCAGCTTCTCAGGGAATCTTAATGAAAAACTGTTTTTT	CASSFSGNLNEKLFF
TRBV7-6	TRBJ1-4	NA	NA	TGTGCCAGCAGCTTAGAGCCTGGAGCAACTAATGAAAAACTGTTTTTT	CASSLEPGATNEKLFF
TRBV18	TRBJ2-2	NA	NA	TGTGCCAGCTCACCAGTTCTGTTACAGGGTAACACCGGGGAGCTGTTTTTT	CASSPVLLQGNTGELFF
TRBV6-5	TRBJ2-3	NA	TRBD1	TGTGCCAGCAGCCGGGACAGGGGGCAGGGGTATACGCAGTATTTT	CASSRDRGQGYTQYF
TRBV11-2	TRBJ1-1	few	TRBD1	TGTGCCAGCAGCCTTCGACAGGGCCTAATGAACACTGAAGCTTTCTTT	CASSLRQGLMNTEAFF
TRBV3-1/TRBV3-2	TRBJ1-3	NA	TRBD1	TGTGCCAGCAGTCCACAGGGGAGTCGGGGAAACACCATATATTTT	CASSPQGSRGNTIYF
TRBV7-9	TRBJ2-5	NA	NA	TGTGCCAGCAGCTTAGTGGGGGGGGCCCCCCAAGAGACCCAGTACTTC	CASSLVGGAPQETQYF
TRBV10-2	TRBJ1-5	NA	NA	TGCGCCAGCGGCGACACTTATAGCAATCAGCCCCAGCATTTT	CASGDTYSNQPQHF
TRBV4-1	TRBJ1-2	NA	NA	TGCGCCAGCAGCCAAGATTATACAGGGAACTATGGCTACACCTTC	CASSQDYTGNYGYTF
TRBV6-5	TRBJ1-5	NA	TRBD1	TGTGCCAGCAGTCCCGGGACAGGGGGGAATCAGCCCCAGCATTTT	CASSPGTGGNQPQHF
TRBV27	TRBJ2-7	NA	TRBD2	TGTGCCAGCAGTCCGTCGGGGGGGAGTTCCTACGAGCAGTACTTC	CASSPSGGSSYEQYF
TRBV27	TRBJ1-2	NA	TRBD1	TGTGCCAGCAGTTTAAAGGACAGGGGAGTACTTGGCTACACCTTC	CASSLKDRGVLGYTF
TRBV19	TRBJ1-6	NA	NA	TGTGCCAGTAGTCCGGGGGGGGGCAACGATTCACCCCTCCACTTT	CASSPGGGNDSPLHF
TRBV10-3	TRBJ1-2	NA	TRBD1	TGTGCCATCACCCAGGGACAGTATGGCTACACCTTC	CAITQGQYGYTF
TRBV6-6	TRBJ2-7	NA	TRBD1	TGTGCCAGCAGTTACCGAAACCGACAGGGGGCTGACGAGCAGTACTTC	CASSYRNRQGADEQYF
TRBV4-1	TRBJ1-2	few	NA	TGCGCCAGCAGCCCTGGCCGAACAGTAAACTATGGCTACACCTTC	CASSPGRTVNYGYTF
TRBV9	TRBJ2-2	NA	TRBD2	TGTGCCAGCAGCGGCGGACTAGCGGGCACCGGGGAGCTGTTTTTT	CASSGGLAGTGELFF
TRBV19	TRBJ1-5	NA	NA	TGTGCCACCTCCCCCGGCGGTAACAATCAGCCCCAGCATTTT	CATSPGGNNQPQHF
TRBV19	TRBJ2-7	NA	TRBD1	TGTGCCAGTAGGCGAACTTCAGGGACAGGGTACCGGTACGAGCAGTACTTC	CASRRTSGTGYRYEQYF
TRBV27	TRBJ2-5	NA	NA	TGTGCCAGCAGTTTATCCGCAAACAGGGCGGTAGAGACCCAGTACTTC	CASSLSANRAVETQYF
TRBV5-6	TRBJ2-5	few	NA	TGTGCCAGCAGCCGACCAGGCGTAACAGAGACCCAGTACTTC	CASSRPGVTETQYF
TRBV7-9	TRBJ2-5	NA	TRBD1	TGTGCCAGCAGCTTCCGCGGACAGGGGGCCTTAGAGACCCAGTACTTC	CASSFRGQGALETQYF
TRBV10-3	TRBJ1-2	once	NA	TGTGCCATCAGTGAGTCCACAGGGTCTAACTATGGCTACACCTTC	CAISESTGSNYGYTF
TRBV6-1	TRBJ1-2	NA	TRBD1	TGTGCCAGCAGTGAGAGACAGGGACTTGGCTACACCTTC	CASSERQGLGYTF
TRBV6-2/TRBV6-3	TRBJ2-5	NA	TRBD2	TGTGCCAGCAGTTACTCGAAGCTAGCGGGGGGTCGGGAGACCCAGTACTTC	CASSYSKLAGGRETQYF
TRBV7-6	TRBJ2-1	NA	TRBD2	TGTGCCAGCAGCCCATTAGGGACTAAAAATGAGCAGTTCTTC	CASSPLGTKNEQFF
TRBV5-8	TRBJ1-5	once	TRBD1	TGTGCCAGCAGCTGGGAAAGAGGGGGCACCCGGCCCCAGCATTTT	CASSWERGGTRPQHF
TRBV5-1	TRBJ2-7	NA	TRBD2	TGCGCCAGCAGCTTGTCGGGAGGGAACTACGAGCAGTACTTC	CASSLSGGNYEQYF
TRBV11-2	TRBJ2-2	NA	TRBD2	TGTGCCAGCAGCCTGGGACTAGTAGTTTCCGGGGAGCTGTTTTTT	CASSLGLVVSGELFF
TRBV27	TRBJ1-6	NA	NA	TGTGCCAGCAGTAGGGAAGGGGCTACCGCTAATTCACCCCTCCACTTT	CASSREGATANSPLHF
TRBV12-5	TRBJ1-1	NA	NA	TGTGCTAGTGGTTTAGGCGGGGTCTACACTGAAGCTTTCTTT	CASGLGGVYTEAFF
TRBV3-1/TRBV3-2	TRBJ1-1	NA	NA	TGTGCCAGCAGCCCAAGGAGTACGAACACTGAAGCTTTCTTT	CASSPRSTNTEAFF
TRBV5-6	TRBJ1-4	once	TRBD1	TGTGCCAGCAGCCCCTCCGGGACAGCAAATGAAAAACTGTTTTTT	CASSPSGTANEKLFF
TRBV6-1	TRBJ1-2	NA	NA	TGTGCCAGCAGTGAAGAAGTCAGGGTAAGGGCCGGTTTCTCTGGCTACACCTTC	CASSEEVRVRAGFSGYTF
TRBV19	TRBJ2-1	NA	TRBD2	TGTGCCAGTAGCTCTCCCGGGGGGGCATACAATGAGCAGTTCTTC	CASSSPGGAYNEQFF
TRBV6-5	TRBJ2-7	NA	NA	TGTGCCAGCAGCCTACCCCCTAGCGAGCAGTACTTC	CASSLPPSEQYF
TRBV10-3	TRBJ1-2	NA	TRBD1	TGTGCCATCAGTGACTGGGGCCAGGGGGTGGATGGCTACACCTTC	CAISDWGQGVDGYTF
TRBV19	TRBJ1-6	NA	TRBD1	TGTGCCAGTACCCAAAGGGACAGCAATTTTAATTCACCCCTCCACTTT	CASTQRDSNFNSPLHF
TRBV7-2	TRBJ2-7	NA	TRBD2	TGTGCCAGCACCCTGGTCGCGGGGGGGACCTACGAGCAGTACTTC	CASTLVAGGTYEQYF
TRBV12-5	TRBJ1-5	once	NA	TGTGCTAGTGGTTTCCCTGACTCAAATAGCAATCAGCCCCAGCATTTT	CASGFPDSNSNQPQHF
TRBV5-8	TRBJ1-5	NA	TRBD1	TGTGCCAGCAGCCCCAGGACAGGGCGGCAGCCCCAGCATTTT	CASSPRTGRQPQHF
TRBV5-4	TRBJ1-2	NA	TRBD1	TGTGCCAGCAGCCGTGGAGGGGGCTCGCCCGATACTAACTATGGCTACACCTTC	CASSRGGGSPDTNYGYTF
TRBV19	TRBJ1-6	NA	TRBD1	TGTGCCAGTAGAAACAGGGGGGACAATTCACCCCTCCACTTT	CASRNRGDNSPLHF
TRBV7-2	TRBJ2-1	NA	NA	TGTGCCAGCAGCTTAGGATATGCGGGGGCATCCTACAATGAGCAGTTCTTC	CASSLGYAGASYNEQFF
TRBV30	TRBJ1-1	NA	NA	TGTGCCCGCGGTTTGGGACTGGGGACTGAAGCTTTCTTT	CARGLGLGTEAFF
TRBV2	TRBJ1-2	NA	NA	TGTGCCAGCAGTGAATTTGGCACCTATGGCTACACCTTC	CASSEFGTYGYTF
TRBV19	TRBJ1-5	NA	TRBD1	TGTGCCACCTCACCGGGGGACAGCCGAGGGCAGCCCCAGCATTTT	CATSPGDSRGQPQHF
TRBV6-2/TRBV6-3	TRBJ2-1	NA	TRBD1	TGTGCCAGCAGCTCCGGGACAGGGATTCATGAGCAGTTCTTC	CASSSGTGIHEQFF
TRBV6-1	TRBJ1-4	NA	NA	TGTGCCAGCAGTGAACGGATAGCCGCAACTAATGAAAAACTGTTTTTT	CASSERIAATNEKLFF
TRBV9	TRBJ2-5	NA	TRBD1	TGTGCCAGCAGCGTATGGCACTCAGGGGGACAAGAGACCCAGTACTTC	CASSVWHSGGQETQYF
TRBV6-5	TRBJ2-7	NA	NA	TGTGCCAGCAGGGACGGGGTATACGAGCAGTACTTC	CASRDGVYEQYF
TRBV5-6	TRBJ2-6	NA	NA	TGTGCCAGCAGCTTAGAGGGCTCGGGGGCCAACGTCCTGACTTTC	CASSLEGSGANVLTF
TRBV6-4	TRBJ1-1	NA	NA	TGTGCCAGCAGCAAGACAGATAACACTGAAGCTTTCTTT	CASSKTDNTEAFF
TRBV7-9	TRBJ1-2	NA	NA	TGTGCCAGCAGCTTAGAGAGCCCATATGGCTACACCTTC	CASSLESPYGYTF
TRBV5-5	TRBJ2-7	NA	NA	TGTGCCAGCAGCCCGGGTTTGTACGAGCAGTACTTC	CASSPGLYEQYF
TRBV7-3	TRBJ1-1	NA	TRBD1	TGTGCCAGCAGCTTGACAGGGGGCGGCACTGAAGCTTTCTTT	CASSLTGGGTEAFF
TRBV5-5	TRBJ1-1	NA	TRBD1	TGTGCCAGCAGGGCCGGGACAGGGAGGTATACTGAAGCTTTCTTT	CASRAGTGRYTEAFF
TRBV18	TRBJ1-1	NA	NA	TGTGCCAGCTCACCCCCCACCGCGGGGGGGACTGAAGCTTTCTTT	CASSPPTAGGTEAFF
TRBV18	TRBJ1-4	NA	NA	TGTGCCAGCTCACCTCCCGGGTCCCCTGGGGAAAAACTGTTTTTT	CASSPPGSPGEKLFF